Each of the 19 T cell receptor beta chains below was sequenced from the same sample in a study of human T cells and chemical hapten exposure. TCRdb reprocessed the RACE reads via MiXCR and lists one record per CDR3 protein. The sample has some 110,000 distinct CDR3 sequences, 34% seen once; the top ten hold 2.5% to 3.5%. Time point of the sample: patch test 3, about 24 weeks after DPC sensitization. Treatment denoted: therapeutic diphenylcyclopropenone sensitization with weekly scalp DPC. Material: whole blood, obtained in connection with sensitization to the hapten diphenylcyclopropenone (DPC). Receptors originate from a middle-aged man with alopecia areata. Some clones in this sample may be carry-over from other donors' samples.

J is TRBJ1-1 and V is TRBV18, with D perhaps matching TRBD1 (6 bases). V dropped 5 bases and J dropped 1 base, with 11 bases sitting between them. The CDR3 covers 14 residues. The germline CDR1 and CDR2 sequences are KGHSH and LQKENI. The CDR3 region is CASSEGGRNTEAFF. CDR3 bases: TGTGCCAGCTCAGAGGGGGGCCGGAACACTGAAGCTTTCTTT.

The V call is TRBV29-1, the J call TRBJ1-1, with TRBD1 as a possible D gene (5 bases). The CDR3 sequence is 14 residues long. Germline CDR1 reads SQVTM; CDR2 reads ANQGSEA. The V and J ends lost 6 bases and 0 bases respectively, with 14 bases between them. This CDR3 is CSVVEQVMNTEAFF. The CDR3 DNA follows: TGCAGCGTCGTCGAACAGGTTATGAACACTGAAGCTTTCTTT.

The V call is TRBV29-1, the J call TRBJ2-7; D unclear. Between the trimmed V and J ends, which lost 1 base and 3 bases, there was a span of 7 bases. Germline CDR1 SQVTM, CDR2 ANQGSEA. The CDR3 totals 12 residues. CDR3 loop: CSVEGYDYEQYF. CDR3 bases: TGCAGCGTTGAAGGATATGACTACGAGCAGTACTTC.

This chain uses TRBV6-5 with TRBJ2-1; 11 nucleotides line up with TRBD2. Germline V gives CDR1 MNHEY, CDR2 SVGAGI. The CDR3 length is 17 residues. V lost 7 bases to trimming and J lost 5 bases; unmatched junction nucleotides: 13. As DNA, the CDR3 is TGTGCCAGCATCTCTTCGTCGGCTAGCGGGAGGAACAATGAGCAGTTCTTC. Its translation is CASISSSASGRNNEQFF.

CDR3 DNA: TGTGCCAGCAGTACCGGGGAGGCAGATACGCAGTATTTT. It specifies CASSTGEADTQYF. V usage is TRBV7-3 and J usage is TRBJ2-3, with a weak D call TRBD2 (6 bases). The germline V gene has CDR1 SGHTA and CDR2 FQGTGA. The CDR3 is 13 amino acids. The V end was cut by 6 bases, the J end by 4 bases, with 11 bases between.

The rearrangement joins TRBV7-2 to TRBJ2-7; 10 bases are shared with TRBD2. The V gene's germline CDR1 is SGHTA and CDR2 FQGNSA. This CDR3 is built from 15 residues. With V trimmed by 2 bases and J by 5 bases, 6 bases remained unmatched. The CDR3 is CASSLTPSGRNEQYV. For the CDR3, the DNA is TGTGCCAGCAGCTTAACCCCTAGCGGGAGAAACGAGCAGTACGTC.

This chain connects TRBV7-8 to TRBJ2-5; 12 nucleotides agree with TRBD2. CDR3 size: 14 residues. The germline V gene encodes CDR1 SGHVS and CDR2 FQNEAQ. The V and J ends lost 4 bases and 12 bases, in that order; junction bases with no gene match: 9. CDR3 nucleotides: TGTGCCAGCAGCTACGGACTAGCGGGACGGGGGGAGTACTTC. Encoded protein: CASSYGLAGRGEYF. The full variable domain, rest sourced from reference TRBV7-8 and TRBJ2-5, is GAGVSQSPRYKVAKRGQDVALRCDPISGHVSLFWYQQALGQGPEFLTYFQNEAQLDKSGLPSDRFFAERPEGSVSTLKIQRTQQEDSAVYLCASSYGLAGRGEYFGPGTRLLVL.

The chain combines TRBV12-3 or TRBV12-4 with TRBJ2-7; D gene ambiguous. The CDR3 sequence is 14 residues long. Trimming cost V 6 bases and J 3 bases, with 15 bases left between them. CDR3 region: CASRNIKDYYEQYV. In DNA, the CDR3 is TGTGCCAGCAGGAACATAAAGGATTACTACGAGCAGTACGTC.

CDR3 sequence: CASSLQVETQYF. CDR3 coding DNA: TGTGCCAGCAGCCTCCAGGTGGAGACCCAGTACTTC. The gene calls are TRBV6-2 or TRBV6-3 and TRBJ2-5; no clear D. CDR3 length: 12 residues. Looked up from germline, CDR1 is MNHEY and CDR2 is SVGEGT. V was shortened by 6 bases and J by 5 bases, with 10 bases between the two germline ends.

J is TRBJ2-5 and V is TRBV6-1, with D possibly matching TRBD1 (6 bases). The CDR3 contains 15 residues. Trimming stripped 6 bases from V and 9 bases from J, with 23 bases between. Germline values: CDR1 MNHNS, CDR2 SASEGT. CDR3 sequence (DNA): TGTGCCAGCAGAGATCAAAGGCGCTACCCAGGGGCCCAGTACTTC. Translated, it gives CASRDQRRYPGAQYF.

A few counts support this clonotype. The CDR3 is CASTLSGEANEKLFF. For the CDR3, the DNA is TGTGCCAGCACCCTGTCAGGCGAAGCTAATGAAAAACTGTTTTTT. The gene calls are TRBV6-6 and TRBJ1-4; D unclear. CDR1 MNHNY and CDR2 SVGAGI come from the germline V gene (reference sequence). V gave up 7 bases and J gave up 3 bases, with 15 bases separating them. This CDR3 is built from 15 residues.

The chain has TRBV2 and TRBJ1-4; D not certain. The germline CDR1 and CDR2 sequences are SNHLY and FYNNEI. This CDR3 contains 15 residues. V lost 0 bases and J 7 bases, leaving 12 bases between the germline ends. The CDR3 protein is CASSEALGTGEKLFF. The DNA for the CDR3 is TGTGCCAGCAGTGAAGCTTTGGGTACTGGTGAAAAACTGTTTTTT.

This clonotype was seen more than once but under ten times. The chain combines TRBV6-5 with TRBJ2-3; 7 bases are a match to TRBD2. Germline lookup yields CDR1 MNHEY and CDR2 SVGAGI. CDR3 length equals 13 residues. J lost 5 bases, V lost 5 bases, and 4 bases had no gene match. CDR3 loop: CASSKWGGDTQYF. CDR3 sequence (DNA): TGTGCCAGCAGTAAATGGGGGGGAGATACGCAGTATTTT.

This clonotype was found a few times. The rearrangement joins TRBV3-1 to TRBJ2-1; 9 bases map to TRBD2. The germline V gene has CDR1 LGHDT and CDR2 YNNKEL (reference sequence). This CDR3 spans 17 amino acids. V was pared by 5 bases and J by 6 bases, with 14 bases of the junction left unmatched. CDR3 nucleotides: TGTGCCAGCAGCACCTCTAGCGGGAATCGCCGGAGCAATGAGCAGTTCTTC. Translating gives CASSTSSGNRRSNEQFF.

The rearrangement links TRBV21-1 to TRBJ2-7; the DNA was not compared with TRBD1, the D call given in the table. TRBV21-1 is an annotated pseudogene. CDR3 size: 18 residues. CDR3 nucleotide sequence: TGTGCCAGCAGCAAAAGACGATTGACAGGTCTGAGCTCCTACGAGCAGTACGTC. Translated, it gives CASSKRRLTGLSSYEQYV.

This chain uses TRBV27 with TRBJ2-5, with a possible D match to TRBD1 (5 bases). Trimming shortened V by 3 bases and J by 4 bases, and 12 bases separated the two germline ends. The CDR3 consists of 14 residues. Germline lookup yields CDR1 MNHEY and CDR2 SMNVEV (reference sequence). The DNA for the CDR3 is TGTGCCAGCAGTTTTTCTTCCCAGGGAGAGACCCAGTACTTC. Amino acids: CASSFSSQGETQYF.

This chain links TRBV7-9 with TRBJ1-2; D is uncertain. Per the germline V gene, CDR1 is SEHNR and CDR2 is FQNEAQ (reference sequence). This CDR3 has 12 amino acids. V dropped 8 bases and J dropped 2 bases, with 9 bases sitting between them. The CDR3: CASGDANYGYTF. DNA for the CDR3: TGTGCCAGCGGGGATGCCAACTATGGCTACACCTTC.

The chain joins TRBV11-2 to TRBJ1-1; D might be TRBD1 (5 bases). The CDR3 extends over 13 amino acids. CDR1 and CDR2 from the germline V gene are SGHAT and FQNNGV. V gave up 4 bases and J gave up 1 base, with 7 bases separating them. The CDR3 reads CASSYDRNTEAFF. CDR3 in DNA: TGTGCCAGCAGCTACGACAGGAACACTGAAGCTTTCTTT.

The V and J genes are TRBV7-2 and TRBJ1-3; no clear D. CDR1 is SGHTA, CDR2 FQGNSA, per germline. V shed 7 bases and J shed 9 bases, with 22 bases lying between them. The CDR3 is 15 residues long. Here the CDR3 reads CASTQLRADAGTIYF. In DNA, the CDR3 is TGTGCCAGCACCCAGTTAAGGGCGGACGCGGGCACCATATATTTT.